One sample yielded the 17 T cell receptor beta chains listed below, sequenced in a study of regulatory T cells in long-lasting Graves disease. The time point is: newly diagnosed GD, antithyroid drugs for less than 3 months. Making the TCR library involved RNA that had been extracted from PBMCs. The TCR beta library used iRepertoire HTBI primers with Arm-PCR amplification of CDR3. TCRdb independently ran MiXCR on the multiplex PCR reads; one entry per CDR3 protein. Of fewer than 650,000 distinct CDR3 sequences in the sample, roughly 15% were seen once. This sample was also put to use in a study of T cells in Graves' hyperthyroidism and ophthalmopathy.

The sample here was peripheral blood mononuclear cells (PBMCs), taken at new diagnosis, from a patient treated with antithyroid drugs. Receptors originate from a woman in her 30s with Graves disease.

This clonotype was seen many times. The chain links TRBV27 to TRBJ1-5, with a possible D match to TRBD1 (5 bases). Germline assignment: CDR1 MNHEY and CDR2 SMNVEV (reference sequence). V shed 1 base and J shed 6 bases, with 22 bases lying between them. The CDR3 sequence is 18 residues long. The CDR3 is CASSLLSPSQGRVQPQHF. CDR3 nucleotides: TGTGCCAGCAGTTTATTATCGCCCTCTCAGGGTAGGGTTCAGCCCCAGCATTTT.

The chain couples TRBV7-8 to TRBJ2-6; D is tentatively TRBD1 or TRBD2 (5 bases each). This CDR3 contains 15 residues. The germline V gene has CDR1 SGHVS and CDR2 FQNEAQ. Trimming removed 1 base at V and 3 bases at J, with 7 bases between. This chain's CDR3 is CASSLGGYGANVLTF. Written as DNA, the CDR3 is TGTGCCAGCAGCTTAGGGGGGTATGGGGCCAACGTCCTGACTTTC. The whole variable domain, remainder taken from reference TRBV7-8 and TRBJ2-6, is GAGVSQSPRYKVAKRGQDVALRCDPISGHVSLFWYQQALGQGPEFLTYFQNEAQLDKSGLPSDRFFAERPEGSVSTLKIQRTQQEDSAVYLCASSLGGYGANVLTFGAGSRLTVL.

This clonotype was detected only a few times. The genes are TRBV13 and TRBJ2-7; 9 bases agree with TRBD2. This CDR3 has 13 residues. Trimming cost V 4 bases and J 5 bases; bases outside gene matches: 3. Germline CDR1 PRHDT, CDR2 FYEKMQ (reference sequence). The CDR3 loop is CASSWEREDEQYF. CDR3 nucleotide sequence: TGTGCCAGCAGCTGGGAGCGGGAGGACGAGCAGTACTTC.

The table lists this clonotype with many counts. The chain uses TRBV6-1 and TRBJ1-2, with 10 nucleotides matching TRBD1. The CDR3 covers 15 residues. Germline V gives CDR1 MNHNS, CDR2 SASEGT. After removal of 8 bases from V and 7 bases from J, the junction contained 13 bases not matched to a gene. Written as DNA, the CDR3 is TGTGCCAGCTGTCCCAGGGACAGGGGCTGGCCTGGCTACACCTTC. The encoded protein is CASCPRDRGWPGYTF.

Concerning this clonotype: With a much larger clone just one base away, this may be a read error. This chain links TRBV4-2 with TRBJ2-5; possibly TRBD1 for D (5 bases). From germline, CDR1 is LGHNA and CDR2 YNFKEQ. The CDR3 has 13 residues. CDR3: CAGSFAGQETQYF. CDR3 DNA sequence: TGTGCCGGCAGCTTCGCAGGGCAAGAGACCCAGTACTTC.

This clonotype appeared many times. The rearrangement uses TRBV29-1 and TRBJ2-5; 7 bases are shared with TRBD1. Unmatched junction bases numbered 1, after V lost 3 bases and J lost 0 bases. Germline assignment: CDR1 SQVTM and CDR2 ANQGSEA. The CDR3 totals 13 residues. CDR3 residues: CSVEGQHQETQYF. Written as DNA, the CDR3 is TGCAGCGTTGAGGGACAGCACCAAGAGACCCAGTACTTC. The full variable domain, its missing parts supplied by reference TRBV29-1 and TRBJ2-5, is SAVISQKPSRDICQRGTSLTIQCQVDSQVTMMFWYRQQPGQSLTLIATANQGSEATYESGFVIDKFPISRPNLTFSTLTVSNMSPEDSSIYLCSVEGQHQETQYFGPGTRLLVL.

This clonotype was observed at least ten times. The chain couples TRBV28 to TRBJ1-5; D not certain. Trimming removed 6 bases from V and 2 bases from J, with 11 bases in between. Germline V gene lookup returns CDR1 MDHEN and CDR2 SYDVKM. The CDR3 spans 14 residues. The CDR3 loop reads CASRYRNRNQPQHF. Written as DNA, the CDR3 is TGTGCCAGCAGGTATCGAAATCGCAATCAGCCCCAGCATTTT.

This clonotype was detected ten times or more. This sequence joins TRBV6-1 and TRBJ1-1, with D possibly being TRBD1 (5 bases). The CDR3 runs 15 residues. Looked up from germline, CDR1 is MNHNS and CDR2 is SASEGT. The ends were cut back, 6 bases at V and 2 bases at J, with 16 bases in the middle. The CDR3 loop is CASSTTTDSNTEAFF. The CDR3 region has the DNA TGTGCCAGCAGCACAACTACCGACAGTAACACTGAAGCTTTCTTT.

This clonotype was counted ten times or more. This rearrangement joins TRBV28 to TRBJ1-5; unclear D gene. Germline V gene lookup returns CDR1 MDHEN and CDR2 SYDVKM. Trimming removed 2 bases from V and 0 bases from J, with 11 bases in between. CDR3 length: 16 amino acids. The CDR3 bases are TGTGCCAGCAGTTTAGTCCAGCTTAATAGCAATCAGCCCCAGCATTTT. It yields the protein CASSLVQLNSNQPQHF.

The chain joins TRBV3-1 to TRBJ2-6, with unresolved D. V lost 7 bases to trimming and J lost 0 bases, with 4 bases between them. CDR3 size: 13 residues. CDR1 and CDR2 from the germline V gene are LGHDT and YNNKEL (reference sequence). The CDR3 protein is CASKLSGANVLTF. The CDR3 DNA reads TGTGCCAGCAAACTCTCTGGGGCCAACGTCCTGACTTTC.

The gene calls are TRBV11-2 and TRBJ1-4, with D unclear. V dropped 2 bases and J dropped 5 bases, with 12 bases sitting between them. This CDR3 comprises 15 residues. Germline V gene lookup returns CDR1 SGHAT and CDR2 FQNNGV. CDR3 bases: TGTGCCAGCAGCTTAAATTTTGAGTCCAATGAAAAACTGTTTTTT. Its protein is CASSLNFESNEKLFF.

This clonotype was counted at least ten times. This rearrangement joins TRBV6-2 or TRBV6-3 to TRBJ2-5; D tentatively reads TRBD1 or TRBD2 (5 bases each). In germline, CDR1 is MNHEY, CDR2 SVGEGT. CDR3 length equals 13 residues. Trimming took off 2 bases at V and 3 bases at J, with 7 bases between the two ends. The CDR3 DNA follows: TGTGCCAGCAGTTACGGGACCGAAGAGACCCAGTACTTC. Amino acids: CASSYGTEETQYF.

V is TRBV19 and J is TRBJ1-2; 7 bases are shared with TRBD1. Per the germline V gene, CDR1 is LNHDA and CDR2 is SQIVND (reference sequence). The CDR3 covers 15 residues. With V trimmed by 6 bases and J by 5 bases, 12 bases remained unmatched. This chain's CDR3 is CASSAEPGQLYGYTF. CDR3 bases: TGTGCCAGTAGCGCAGAACCGGGACAGTTATATGGCTACACCTTC.

The table lists this clonotype with many counts. The chain combines TRBV5-5 with TRBJ1-4; unclear D gene. The germline gives CDR1 SGHKS, CDR2 YYEKEE (reference sequence). Trimming shortened V by 1 base and J by 7 bases, and 11 bases separated the two germline ends. The length of the CDR3 is 14 residues. CDR3: CASSLSFGGEKLFF. The CDR3 DNA is TGTGCCAGCAGCTTGAGTTTTGGAGGTGAAAAACTGTTTTTT.

There are a few counts of this clonotype. In DNA, the CDR3 is TGTGCCAGCAGCTTTTCACTAGCGGGAGTTCCCACGGAGACCCAGTACTTC. Translation: CASSFSLAGVPTETQYF. This sequence joins TRBV11-1 and TRBJ2-5; TRBD2 matches 11 bases. CDR1 and CDR2 from the germline V gene are SGHAT and FQDESV (reference sequence). V gave up 3 bases and J gave up 5 bases; unmatched junction bases: 11. There are 17 residues in the CDR3.

The chain is built from TRBV7-9 and TRBJ2-1; unclear D gene. Germline V gives CDR1 SEHNR, CDR2 FQNEAQ (reference sequence). CDR3 size: 14 residues. V dropped 5 bases and J dropped 7 bases, with 15 bases sitting between them. CDR3 loop: CASSQAGTRNEQFF. The CDR3 DNA reads TGTGCCAGCAGCCAAGCCGGCACGAGAAATGAGCAGTTCTTC.

There are a few counts of this clonotype. Its ends do not fully match the called genes, so a read error is possible. V usage is TRBV4-2 and J usage is TRBJ2-2, with D tentatively TRBD2 (6 bases). The CDR3 sequence is 16 residues long. The germline V gene has CDR1 LGHNA and CDR2 YNFKEQ. The CDR3 protein is CASSQQGLAATGEPFF. For the CDR3, the DNA is TGTGCCAGCAGCCAACAGGGACTGGCCGCTACCGGGGAGCCGTTTTTT.